The sequence of this T cell receptor (beta chain) was determined in a study of blood T cell repertoires in COVID-19. V lost 2 bases, J lost 5 bases, and 10 bases stayed unmatched. Germline-derived CDR1 and CDR2 are GTSNPN and SVGIG (reference sequence). This CDR3 has 16 amino acids. How the authors handled the data: Quantification of nucleated cells was approximated via reference gene primer amplification. Generated by immunoSEQ multiplex PCR, the TCRdb table keeps only in-frame clones and is missing some. D and trimming were read from the DNA, whereas the V and J calls and clone size are those reported in that table. In the table there are 180,000 or so clones, more than 75% of which are singletons. This clone has just a few counts.

This clonotype was sampled from a woman of 80 years or more with acute or convalescent COVID-19. The rearrangement links TRBV30 to TRBJ1-1; 11 nucleotides match TRBD1. The sequenced material came from peripheral blood. CDR3 amino acids: CAWSLPGTGGGTEAFF. CDR3 nucleotides: TGTGCCTGGAGTCTTCCCGGGACAGGGGGAGGGACTGAAGCTTTCTTT.